The clone carrying this T cell receptor (beta chain) has ten or more counts. Its antigen is unidentified. This CDR3 has 15 residues. Trimming took 3 bases from V and 2 from J; bases not matched to a gene: 6. Germline-derived CDR1 and CDR2 are ENHRY and SYGVKD. TCRdb passed the RT-PCR reads through MiXCR, listing each CDR3 protein once. The data hold 650,000 to 800,000 distinct CDR3 sequences, with approximately 17% observed a single time. This entry belongs to a study of response to subunit inactivated influenza vaccine. Whole-study findings and limits: New T cells are recruited in small numbers by each seasonal influenza vaccination, according to the authors' suggestion.

This receptor was obtained from a man in his fifties who received an inactivated influenza vaccine. The rearrangement links TRBV10-3 to TRBJ2-7, with 8 positions matching TRBD1. The source material was PBMCs from blood, sampled around 5 days after vaccination. The CDR3 DNA follows: TGTGCCATCAGTGATAACGACAGGGGAACCTACGAGCAGTACTTC. Its protein product is CAISDNDRGTYEQYF.